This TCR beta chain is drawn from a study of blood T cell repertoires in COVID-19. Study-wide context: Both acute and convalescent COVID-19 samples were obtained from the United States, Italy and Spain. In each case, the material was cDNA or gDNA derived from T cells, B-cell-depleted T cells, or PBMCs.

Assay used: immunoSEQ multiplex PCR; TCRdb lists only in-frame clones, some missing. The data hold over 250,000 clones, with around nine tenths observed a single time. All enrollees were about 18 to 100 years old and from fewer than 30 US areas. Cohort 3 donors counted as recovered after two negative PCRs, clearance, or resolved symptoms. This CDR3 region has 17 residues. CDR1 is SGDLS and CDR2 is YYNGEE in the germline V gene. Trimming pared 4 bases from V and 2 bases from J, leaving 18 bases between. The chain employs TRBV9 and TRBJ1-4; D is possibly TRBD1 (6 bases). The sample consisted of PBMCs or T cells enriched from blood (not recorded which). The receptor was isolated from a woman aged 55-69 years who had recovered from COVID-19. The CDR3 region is CASSPTSGERTNEKLFF. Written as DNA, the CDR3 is TGTGCCAGCAGCCCTACCTCAGGGGAGAGGACTAATGAAAAACTGTTTTTT.